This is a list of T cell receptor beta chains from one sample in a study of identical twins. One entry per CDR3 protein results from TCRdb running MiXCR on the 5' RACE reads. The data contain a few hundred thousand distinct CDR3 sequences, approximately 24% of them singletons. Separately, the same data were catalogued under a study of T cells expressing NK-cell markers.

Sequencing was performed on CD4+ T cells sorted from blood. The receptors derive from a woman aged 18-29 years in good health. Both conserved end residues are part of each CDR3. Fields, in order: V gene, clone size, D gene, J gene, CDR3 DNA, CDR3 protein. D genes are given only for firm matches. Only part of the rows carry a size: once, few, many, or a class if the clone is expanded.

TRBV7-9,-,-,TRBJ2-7,TGTGCCAGCAGCTCCCGGTTAAGTTATAGGCCTCGCCCAGAGCAGTACTTC,CASSSRLSYRPRPEQYF
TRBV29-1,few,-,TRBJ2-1,TGCAGCGTTGAGCCAGCGAGCAATGAGCAGTTCTTC,CSVEPASNEQFF
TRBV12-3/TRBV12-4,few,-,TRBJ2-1,TGTGCCAGCAGACGACTCACCGGGATTGAAGCCGGCAATGAGCAGTTCTTC,CASRRLTGIEAGNEQFF
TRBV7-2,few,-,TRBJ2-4,TGTGCCAGCAGCTTAGGGGGGCTCTTAAGCGGCCAAAACATTCAGTACTTC,CASSLGGLLSGQNIQYF
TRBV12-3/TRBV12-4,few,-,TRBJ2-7,TGTGCCACCCGACGGACAGCCTCGTACGAGCAGTACTTC,CATRRTASYEQYF
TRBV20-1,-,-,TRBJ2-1,TGCAGTGCTAAAAACAGGGTAGGCTACAATGAGCAGTTCTTC,CSAKNRVGYNEQFF
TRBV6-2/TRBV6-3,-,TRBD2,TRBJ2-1,TGTGCCAGCAGTGGCAGGGAGGGTGAGCAGTTCTTC,CASSGREGEQFF
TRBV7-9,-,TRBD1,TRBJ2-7,TGTGCCAGCAGCTTAGTGGGACAGTTAACGGGGCAGTACTTC,CASSLVGQLTGQYF
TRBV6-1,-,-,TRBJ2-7,TGTGCCAGCAGATCCCGGACATCCCACGAGCAGTACTTC,CASRSRTSHEQYF
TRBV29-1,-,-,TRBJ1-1,TGCAGCGTTCCCCGGGACGTCTTCACTGAAGCTTTCTTT,CSVPRDVFTEAFF
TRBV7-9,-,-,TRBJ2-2,TGTGCCAGCAGCTTGGTCGGGGCCGGCGGGGAGCTGTTTTTT,CASSLVGAGGELFF
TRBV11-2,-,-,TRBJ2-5,TGTGCCAGCAGCTTAAGGGCCTCCCGTACGGAGACCCAGTACTTC,CASSLRASRTETQYF
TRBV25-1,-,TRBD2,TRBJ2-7,TGTGCCAGCAGTGAATTTTACACTAGCGGCTCCTACGAGCAGTACTTC,CASSEFYTSGSYEQYF
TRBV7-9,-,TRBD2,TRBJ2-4,TGTGCCAGCAGCTCCACCCCCATCGGGGGGGACATTCAGTACTTC,CASSSTPIGGDIQYF
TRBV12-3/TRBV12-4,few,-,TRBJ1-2,TGTGCCAGCACCCAACGCCCGGGGCATGGCTACACCTTC,CASTQRPGHGYTF
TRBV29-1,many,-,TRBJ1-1,TGCAGCGTTGAAAGGGCAGGCAGGGCGCTAACCTCTGAAGCTTTCTTT,CSVERAGRALTSEAFF
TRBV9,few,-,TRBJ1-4,TGTGCCAGCAGCCCCAGAGCAGCCTATGAAAAACTGTTTTTT,CASSPRAAYEKLFF
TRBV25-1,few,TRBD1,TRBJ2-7,TGTGCCAGCAGTGGACGACAGGGGAGCTCCTACGAGCAGTACTTC,CASSGRQGSSYEQYF
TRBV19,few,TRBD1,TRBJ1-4,TGTGCCAGTAGTCGACAGGGTGAGGGAAAACTGTTTTTT,CASSRQGEGKLFF
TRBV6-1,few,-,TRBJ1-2,TGTGCCAGCAGTATATTCCTATATGGCTACACCTTC,CASSIFLYGYTF
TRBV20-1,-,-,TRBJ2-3,TGCAGTGCTAGAATGATCTATGGTACGCAGTATTTT,CSARMIYGTQYF
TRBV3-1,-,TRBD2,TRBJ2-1,TGTGCCAGCAGCCAATACAGCGGGGGGGCTTCCAATGAGCAGTTCTTC,CASSQYSGGASNEQFF
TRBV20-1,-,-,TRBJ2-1,TGCAGTGCCACGAGAGGGACTTATAATTATGAGCAGTTCTTC,CSATRGTYNYEQFF
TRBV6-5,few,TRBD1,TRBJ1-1,TGTGCCAGCAGTTACCTTCGCGGCAGGGGGGCCACTGAAGCTTTCTTT,CASSYLRGRGATEAFF
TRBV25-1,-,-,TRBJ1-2,TGTGCCAGCAGTGCCGCAGGGTCGCCGTATGGCTACACCTTC,CASSAAGSPYGYTF